This TCR beta chain was obtained from a study of T cells in Graves' hyperthyroidism and ophthalmopathy. About the study: Staff took peripheral blood when the initial diagnosis was made, before any treatment began. Regarding the study as a whole: Blood also held most thyroid clonotypes expanded beyond 0.001.

In the case of this clonotype: Its matching antigen is unknown.

Regions amplified from RNA transcripts were the TCR beta CDR3 regions. First-round RT-PCR with HTBI primers amplified the TCR CDR3 region. TCRdb reprocessed the multiplex PCR reads with MiXCR, giving one entry per CDR3 protein. The data hold approximately 530,000 distinct CDR3 sequences, with approximately 20% observed a single time. Clinical symptoms, serum thyroxine and TRAb, thyroid ultrasound and orbital computed tomography together formed the diagnostic basis. V shed 6 bases and J 2 bases; nucleotides not matched to a gene: 16. The CDR3 is 18 residues long. The rearrangement joins TRBV12-3 or TRBV12-4 to TRBJ2-3; TRBD2 matches at 8 bases. The sequenced material came from blood. This TCR was sampled from a man in his forties or fifties with Graves' ophthalmopathy. The CDR3 spells CASSVEDNSGDITDTQYF. Here the CDR3 DNA reads TGTGCCAGCAGCGTAGAAGATAATAGCGGGGATATCACAGATACGCAGTATTTT.